Below, 29 T cell receptor beta chains from the same sample are listed, as sequenced in a study of T cell repertoires in cytomegalovirus infection. A single record per CDR3 protein comes from TCRdb applying MiXCR to the reads. The profile shows fewer than 550,000 distinct CDR3 sequences, 11% of them singletons. Sample: PBMCs. Receptors originate from a human donor in good health (CMV status not recorded). Some clones in this sample may be carry-over from other donors' samples.

Notes on this clonotype: A much larger clone differs by one base, so this may be a read error. The chain recombines TRBV6-2 or TRBV6-3 with TRBJ2-1; the match to TRBD2 covers 11 bases. Per the germline V gene, CDR1 is MNHEY and CDR2 is SVGEGT. The CDR3 consists of 15 residues. The DNA for the CDR3 is TGTACCAGCATGGGACTAGCGGAAAAAAGGGATGAGCAGTTCTTC. It is translated as CTSMGLAEKRDEQFF.

This clonotype was seen ten or more times. The chain couples TRBV12-3 or TRBV12-4 to TRBJ1-6, with D possibly being TRBD1 (6 bases). V lost 4 bases, J lost 2 bases, and 12 bases lay in between. The CDR3 covers 16 residues. The CDR3 bases are TGTGCCAGCAGTTGGAGGGGGGGCGCCTATAATTCACCCCTCCACTTT. Translation: CASSWRGGAYNSPLHF.

V usage is TRBV7-9 and J usage is TRBJ1-3; 10 nucleotides agree with TRBD1. The CDR3 contains 16 residues. The germline V gene has CDR1 SEHNR and CDR2 FQNEAQ (reference sequence). V was pared by 3 bases and J by 2 bases, with 4 bases of the junction left unmatched. The CDR3 sequence: CASSFRDRGPGNTIYF. DNA of the CDR3: TGTGCCAGCAGCTTCCGGGACAGGGGCCCTGGAAACACCATATATTTT.

At least ten counts were recorded for this clonotype. V is TRBV2 and J is TRBJ2-6, with a tentative D call TRBD2 (5 bases). Per germline, CDR1 SNHLY and CDR2 FYNNEI. V dropped 9 bases and J dropped 8 bases, with 17 bases sitting between them. The CDR3 is 14 residues long. CDR3 DNA sequence: TGTGCCAGAAGCCCGGGATACGATTCCAACGTCCTGACTTTC. Translating gives CARSPGYDSNVLTF. The complete variable domain, with remaining parts taken from reference TRBV2 and TRBJ2-6, reads EPEVTQTPSHQVTQMGQEVILRCVPISNHLYFYWYRQILGQKVEFLVSFYNNEISEKSEIFDDQFSVERPDGSNFTLKIRSTKLEDSAMYFCARSPGYDSNVLTFGAGSRLTVL.

This clonotype was observed a few times. This chain links TRBV20-1 with TRBJ2-7, with D perhaps TRBD2 (6 bases). The V gene lost 3 bases and the J gene lost 4 bases, with 16 bases spanning the gap. This CDR3 is built from 14 residues. Germline V gene sequence: CDR1 DFQATT, CDR2 SNEGSKA (reference sequence). The CDR3 bases are TGCAGTGCTAGGCGGACGGGAGAGGCATACGAGCAGTACTTC. Its protein product is CSARRTGEAYEQYF.

This clonotype was observed at least ten times. The chain employs TRBV5-1 and TRBJ1-1; perhaps TRBD1 as D (6 bases). Looked up from germline, CDR1 is SGHRS and CDR2 is YFSETQ. This CDR3 is 15 amino acids long. Trimming took 4 bases from V and 5 from J, leaving 18 bases between them. The CDR3 DNA follows: TGCGCCAGCAGCGTCCGGACAGCCCGGGGGACTGAAGCTTTCTTT. It codes for CASSVRTARGTEAFF. Supplemented by reference TRBV5-1 and TRBJ1-1, the full variable domain reads KAGVTQTPRYLIKTRGQQVTLSCSPISGHRSVSWYQQTPGQGLQFLFEYFSETQRNKGNFPGRFSGRQFSNSRSEMNVSTLELGDSALYLCASSVRTARGTEAFFGQGTRLTVV.

This clonotype was found many times. The rearrangement links TRBV4-1 to TRBJ2-1; 11 nucleotides agree with TRBD1. Unmatched junction bases numbered 7, after V lost 4 bases and J lost 8 bases. The CDR3 has 15 amino acids. Germline V lookup: CDR1 MGHRA, CDR2 YSYEKL. CDR3 loop: CASSPRTGGADEQFF. In DNA, the CDR3 is TGCGCCAGCAGCCCCCGGACAGGGGGCGCGGATGAGCAGTTCTTC.

The V call is TRBV6-1, the J call TRBJ1-5; no reliable D call. Germline CDR1 is MNHNS and CDR2 is SASEGT. V was cut by 2 bases and J by 4 bases, with 12 bases left in between. The CDR3 has 15 residues. The CDR3 coding sequence is TGTGCCAGCAGTGAAAAGAGGCAGCTAAATCAGCCCCAGCATTTT. It translates to CASSEKRQLNQPQHF.

In this sample, this clonotype turned up a few times. V gene TRBV11-2 combines with J gene TRBJ2-1; the match to TRBD2 covers 8 bases. The CDR3 runs 13 residues. The J segment lost 9 bases and the V segment lost 5 bases, leaving 6 bases of the junction unmatched. The germline V gene encodes CDR1 SGHAT and CDR2 FQNNGV. CDR3 in DNA: TGTGCCAGCAGCCCGACTAGCGTTAGTGAGCAGTTCTTC. Its protein is CASSPTSVSEQFF.

There are many counts of this clonotype. The chain joins TRBV5-1 to TRBJ1-2; 8 bases map to TRBD1. Trimming cost V 4 bases and J 8 bases; bases outside gene matches: 10. CDR3 size: 14 residues. CDR1 and CDR2 from the germline V gene are SGHRS and YFSETQ. The CDR3 DNA follows: TGCGCCAGCAGCCCGTGGACAGGGATAAAGGGCTACACCTTC. Its protein product is CASSPWTGIKGYTF.

This clonotype came up many times. The J gene is TRBJ2-1, the V gene TRBV20-1; 8 positions agree with TRBD2. This CDR3 region has 15 residues. CDR1 and CDR2 from the germline V gene are DFQATT and SNEGSKA (reference sequence). J gave up 6 bases and V 0 bases, and 7 bases lay outside the gene matches. This CDR3 is CSARDPAGGGNEQFF. In DNA form, the CDR3 reads TGCAGTGCTAGAGATCCGGCGGGAGGCGGCAATGAGCAGTTCTTC.

The V call is TRBV5-1, the J call TRBJ2-7, with D hard to call. The CDR3 runs 14 residues. Germline CDR1 is SGHRS and CDR2 is YFSETQ. The V end was cut by 1 base, the J end by 5 bases, with 13 bases between. The CDR3 protein is CASSLINSRDEQYF. CDR3 DNA: TGCGCCAGCAGCTTGATCAATTCTAGAGACGAGCAGTACTTC.

This clonotype was seen many times. The chain links TRBV20-1 to TRBJ2-7; the match to TRBD2 covers 7 bases. Looked up from germline, CDR1 is DFQATT and CDR2 is SNEGSKA (reference sequence). The ends lost 3 bases at V and 3 bases at J; junction bases unmatched: 11. This CDR3 has 15 residues. CDR3: CSASARASGNYEQYF. Written as DNA, the CDR3 is TGCAGTGCTAGCGCCCGGGCTAGCGGAAACTACGAGCAGTACTTC.

There are many counts of this clonotype. V is TRBV12-3 or TRBV12-4 and J is TRBJ1-1; no clear D gene. This CDR3 is built from 14 residues. V gave up 6 bases and J gave up 1 base, with 12 bases separating them. Here the CDR3 reads CASSFLATNTEAFF. DNA of the CDR3: TGTGCCAGCAGCTTCCTCGCCACGAACACTGAAGCTTTCTTT.

V gene TRBV3-1 combines with J gene TRBJ1-1; a possible D gene is TRBD1 (5 bases). Germline CDR1 and CDR2: LGHDT and YNNKEL (reference sequence). V lost 4 bases and J lost 1, with 13 bases in between. The CDR3 runs to 15 residues. The CDR3 DNA follows: TGTGCCAGCAGCCCCCACGGGACGGGGAACACTGAAGCTTTCTTT. Protein sequence: CASSPHGTGNTEAFF.

In this sample, this clonotype turned up a few times. The chain employs TRBV29-1 and TRBJ2-5, with TRBD2 matching 7 bases. The CDR3 loop spans 13 amino acids. CDR1 is SQVTM, CDR2 ANQGSEA, per germline. Germline trimming cut 7 bases from V and 1 base from J; bases unmatched to any gene: 6. The CDR3 DNA is TGCAGCGCCAATGGACTAGTCCAAGAGACCCAGTACTTC. This codes for CSANGLVQETQYF.

This clonotype occurred many times. The gene calls are TRBV7-9 and TRBJ1-6, with D maybe TRBD1 (6 bases). From germline, CDR1 is SEHNR and CDR2 FQNEAQ (reference sequence). With 5 bases removed from V and 6 bases from J, the gap between germline ends came to 17 bases. This CDR3 spans 16 amino acids. The CDR3 is CASSPTMTQGNSPLHF. Here the CDR3 DNA reads TGTGCCAGCAGCCCCACCATGACACAGGGTAATTCACCCCTCCACTTT. The whole variable domain, filled in from reference TRBV7-9 and TRBJ1-6, reads DTGVSQNPRHKITKRGQNVTFRCDPISEHNRLYWYRQTLGQGPEFLTYFQNEAQLEKSRLLSDRFSAERPKGSFSTLEIQRTEQGDSAMYLCASSPTMTQGNSPLHFGNGTRLTVT.

V is TRBV27 and J is TRBJ2-5; 9 nucleotides align to TRBD2. Germline V gene lookup returns CDR1 MNHEY and CDR2 SMNVEV (reference sequence). J was trimmed by 4 bases and V by 6 bases; bases with no gene match: 9. This CDR3 is 15 amino acids long. The CDR3 reads CASRPPSGIGETQYF. Here the CDR3 DNA reads TGTGCCAGCAGACCCCCTAGCGGGATCGGAGAGACCCAGTACTTC.

This clonotype was counted ten times or more. This chain's CDR3 is CASSSDFAETQYF. DNA of the CDR3: TGTGCCAGCAGCTCGGACTTCGCAGAGACCCAGTACTTC. The V and J genes are TRBV7-2 and TRBJ2-5; D might be TRBD2 (5 bases). This CDR3 has 13 residues. The germline V gene encodes CDR1 SGHTA and CDR2 FQGNSA. V lost 4 bases, J lost 4 bases, and 10 bases lay in between.

This clonotype came up many times. The chain is built from TRBV4-2 and TRBJ2-1, with 8 bases aligning to TRBD2. Germline trimming cut 1 base from V and 4 bases from J; bases unmatched to any gene: 3. The germline V gene has CDR1 LGHNA and CDR2 YNFKEQ. The CDR3 is 15 residues long. CDR3 loop: CASSQVSGDYNEQFF. Here the CDR3 DNA reads TGTGCCAGCAGCCAAGTTAGCGGGGATTACAATGAGCAGTTCTTC.

Regarding this clonotype: No conserved phenylalanine or tryptophan is present at the end of the CDR3, so a read error is the likely explanation. This rearrangement joins TRBV23-1 to TRBJ1-4; unclear D gene. TRBV23-1 is labeled an ORF, and its function is uncertain. V was trimmed by 0 bases and J by 11 bases, leaving 10 bases between them. The CDR3 contains 13 residues. This CDR3 is CASSQSTRLKLFS. The CDR3 region has the DNA TGCGCCAGCAGTCAATCGACAAGGTTGAAACTGTTTTCT.

This clonotype was observed a few times. The V gene is TRBV12-3 or TRBV12-4, the J gene TRBJ2-5; D is possibly TRBD1 (5 bases). Trimming cost V 4 bases and J 2 bases, with 8 bases left between them. CDR3 size: 13 residues. The DNA for the CDR3 is TGTGCCAGCAGTTGGACAATTCAAGAGACCCAGTACTTC. It yields the protein CASSWTIQETQYF.

This clonotype was picked up many times. V and J are TRBV3-1 and TRBJ2-2; no reliable D call. Germline values: CDR1 LGHDT, CDR2 YNNKEL (reference sequence). Trimming removed 7 bases from V and 1 base from J, with 13 bases in between. The CDR3 is 15 amino acids. For the CDR3, the DNA is TGTGCCAGCACCTCTCGGACGGAGAACACCGGGGAGCTGTTTTTT. Its translation: CASTSRTENTGELFF.

This clonotype was found many times. The chain carries TRBV29-1 and TRBJ2-1, with 8 bases matching TRBD2. The CDR3 has 16 amino acids. V trimming: 2 bases; J trimming: 10 bases; junction bases outside the gene matches: 16. The V gene's germline CDR1 is SQVTM and CDR2 ANQGSEA. The DNA for the CDR3 is TGCAGCGTTGAAAGTCTAGCGGGTCAAAAGGTGATGGAGCAGTTCTTC. It encodes CSVESLAGQKVMEQFF.

At least ten counts were recorded for this clonotype. The V gene is TRBV7-2, the J gene TRBJ2-1; D not resolved. Trimming removed 1 base from V and 6 bases from J, with 4 bases in between. This CDR3 spans 12 amino acids. Germline CDR1 and CDR2: SGHTA and FQGNSA. CDR3 in amino acids: CASSLVFNEQFF. The CDR3 DNA reads as TGTGCCAGCAGCTTAGTATTCAATGAGCAGTTCTTC.

This clonotype was observed many times. The rearrangement links TRBV7-9 to TRBJ2-4, with 7 bases identical to TRBD2. The CDR3 runs to 15 residues. With V trimmed by 5 bases and J by 8 bases, 12 bases remained unmatched. From germline, CDR1 is SEHNR and CDR2 FQNEAQ (reference sequence). The CDR3 loop is CASSRLERGWYIQYF. In nucleotides, the CDR3 is TGTGCCAGCAGCCGTCTAGAGCGGGGTTGGTACATTCAGTACTTC.

This clonotype was counted at least ten times. The chain recombines TRBV28 with TRBJ1-2; D gene unclear. V was shortened by 1 base and J by 0 bases, with 9 bases between the two germline ends. The CDR3 has 15 residues. Germline V gives CDR1 MDHEN, CDR2 SYDVKM. DNA for the CDR3: TGTGCCAGCAGTTTATTTACGGATACTAACTATGGCTACACCTTC. Translating gives CASSLFTDTNYGYTF.

This clonotype was picked up many times. The rearrangement joins TRBV2 to TRBJ2-1; D possibly corresponds to TRBD1 (5 bases). From germline, CDR1 is SNHLY and CDR2 FYNNEI. Deletions cut 8 bases from V and 10 bases from J, with 9 bases between. CDR3 length: 10 amino acids. CDR3: CASDNREQFF. The CDR3 DNA reads TGTGCCAGCGATAACAGGGAGCAGTTCTTC.

This clonotype occurred many times. This chain links TRBV15 with TRBJ2-2; D is possibly TRBD1 (6 bases). Trimming cost V 1 base and J 3 bases, with 9 bases left between them. CDR3 size: 15 residues. Looked up from germline, CDR1 is LNHNV and CDR2 is YYDKDF (reference sequence). CDR3 in DNA: TGTGCCACCAGCAGAGTGGACAGAGACACCGGGGAGCTGTTTTTT. It is translated as CATSRVDRDTGELFF.